This TCR beta chain was recovered during a study of cytomegalovirus exposure and HLA in healthy donors. Study in general: Genotyping showed around 80% of over 350 donors falling in the Caucasian-associated ancestry cluster. Study-level points and caveats: The classifier reportedly diagnosed cytomegalovirus status with high sensitivity and specificity.

CDR3 length: 15 residues. Germline V gene data show CDR1 as SGHAT and CDR2 as FQNNGV. J lost 3 bases, V lost 5 bases, and 10 bases had no gene match. In regard to this clone: The target antigen is unknown.

PCR involved 60 Vbeta and 13 Jbeta primers. Assay used: immunoSEQ multiplex PCR; TCRdb lists only in-frame clones, some missing. The sample contains about 240,000 clones, roughly 82% of which appear only once. Source material: PBMCs. The clonotype originates from a woman in her forties in good health and CMV-seropositive. The J gene is TRBJ2-7, the V gene TRBV11-2; 7 nucleotides match TRBD1. DNA of the CDR3: TGTGCCAGCAGCACAACCGGGACAGCCCTCTACGAGCAGTACTTC. This sequence encodes CASSTTGTALYEQYF.